The rows below give T cell receptor beta chains drawn from one sample of a study of early T cells in non-severe SARS-CoV-2 infection. One entry per CDR3 protein results from TCRdb running MiXCR on the 5' RACE reads. The sample has 84,000 or so distinct CDR3 sequences, 13% to 15% seen once; the top ten hold about 10%. What was sequenced was whole blood. Receptors originate from an adult who was a healthcare worker with PCR-confirmed SARS-CoV-2 infection or an uninfected control (not recorded which). CDR3s include the opening cysteine and the closing phenylalanine or tryptophan. The D gene is left open where the match is weak. A clone size is listed for some rows: how often the clone was seen (once, few, many), or a class if it is expanded.

d_call	v_call	j_call	clone_size	cdr3_nt	cdr3_aa
TRBD2	TRBV4-1	TRBJ2-7	NA	TGCGCCAGCAGCACTCGACTCAAACTAGCGGGGGATTACCTCCCCGAGCAGTACTTC	CASSTRLKLAGDYLPEQYF
TRBD1	TRBV5-1	TRBJ2-3	once	TGCGCCAGCAGCTTGGCTACTAGGACAGGAACAGATTCGCAGTATTTT	CASSLATRTGTDSQYF
NA	TRBV27	TRBJ2-1	many	TGTGCCAGCAGTTTAACGGGCCATAATGAGCAGTTCTTC	CASSLTGHNEQFF
NA	TRBV28	TRBJ1-1	NA	TGTGCCAGCAGTCGCATATCGGGACGGCGTAACACTGAAGCTTTCTTT	CASSRISGRRNTEAFF
NA	TRBV29-1	TRBJ2-2	few	TGCAGCGTTCCAGCTCGGGGGCAAACGAACACCGGGGAGCTGTTTTTT	CSVPARGQTNTGELFF
NA	TRBV7-9	TRBJ1-1	few	TGTGCCAGCAGCTTATCGGCAGGGGAAGCTTTCTTT	CASSLSAGEAFF
NA	TRBV11-2	TRBJ1-1	NA	TGTGCCAGCAGCTCCGGAGGGGGTGAAGCTTTCTTT	CASSSGGGEAFF
NA	TRBV10-3	TRBJ2-7	few	TGTGCCATCAGTGAGTCCCCCCCGACAGCTTACGAGCAGTACTTC	CAISESPPTAYEQYF
NA	TRBV18	TRBJ1-5	NA	TGTGCCAGCTCACCGAGGGCAGGAAAAAATCAGCCCCAGCATTTT	CASSPRAGKNQPQHF
NA	TRBV6-5	TRBJ2-1	NA	TGTGCCAGCAGTTACCGAAGAACTAGCTCGGATGAGCAGTTCTTC	CASSYRRTSSDEQFF
TRBD2	TRBV3-1	TRBJ2-3	few	TGTGCCAGCAGCCATGCGACTAGCTCGGCAGATACGCAGTATTTT	CASSHATSSADTQYF
NA	TRBV28	TRBJ1-4	few	TGTGCCAGCAGTGTGGGGGGTGAAAAACTGTTTTTT	CASSVGGEKLFF
NA	TRBV5-5	TRBJ2-3	NA	TGTGCCAGCAGCTTCCTCCGTGCAGGCACAGATACGCAGTATTTT	CASSFLRAGTDTQYF
NA	TRBV18	TRBJ1-1	many	TGTGCCAGCTCACCTTTGGGGGGGACGAACACTGAAGCTTTCTTT	CASSPLGGTNTEAFF
NA	TRBV29-1	TRBJ1-2	many	TGCAGCGTCGCAAGATTCGGAAACTATGGCTACACCTTC	CSVARFGNYGYTF
TRBD2	TRBV11-3	TRBJ2-1	many	TGTGCCAGCAGCTTAGGCTGGCCTAGCGGGGGTAATGAGCAGTTCTTC	CASSLGWPSGGNEQFF
NA	TRBV2	TRBJ2-6	NA	TGTGCCAGCAGCCTCGATTGGGCTGGGGCCAACGTCCTGACTTTC	CASSLDWAGANVLTF
NA	TRBV29-1	TRBJ1-2	few	TGCAGCGTTGAATCTGGCTATGGCTACACCTTC	CSVESGYGYTF
NA	TRBV14	TRBJ1-1	NA	TGTGCCAGCAGCAAAAGGACAGCGAACACTGAAGCTTTCTTT	CASSKRTANTEAFF
NA	TRBV20-1	TRBJ2-4	NA	TGCAGTGTAGGGGTTAGGAGCATTCAGTACTTC	CSVGVRSIQYF
NA	TRBV20-1	TRBJ2-3	NA	TGCAGTGCTAGAGATCGAGCGGTCAGCACAGATACGCAGTATTTT	CSARDRAVSTDTQYF
TRBD1	TRBV3-1	TRBJ1-2	NA	TGTGCCAGCAGGCAACAGGGGGACTATGGCTACACCTTC	CASRQQGDYGYTF
NA	TRBV7-9	TRBJ2-5	NA	TGTGCCAGCAGCTTAGAGGGGACCCAGTACTTC	CASSLEGTQYF
NA	TRBV3-1	TRBJ2-5	NA	TGTGCCAGCAGCCAAGGACACCTCCAAGAGACCCAGTACTTC	CASSQGHLQETQYF
NA	TRBV6-5	TRBJ2-3	few	TGTGCCAGCAGTTACAAGCAAGGAGCAGATACGCAGTATTTT	CASSYKQGADTQYF
TRBD1	TRBV7-9	TRBJ2-7	NA	TGTGCCAGCAGCTTAGCGGGGACAGGGGGCAACGAGCAGTACTTC	CASSLAGTGGNEQYF
TRBD1	TRBV28	TRBJ2-3	few	TGTGCCACCAAACCCGGACAGGGAGGATCAGATACGCAGTATTTT	CATKPGQGGSDTQYF
NA	TRBV5-4	TRBJ1-4	NA	TGTGCCAGCAGCTTGGCCGGAGGGAGTGATGAAAAACTGTTTTTT	CASSLAGGSDEKLFF
TRBD2	TRBV3-1	TRBJ2-7	few	TGTGCCAGCAGCCAAGGGATCCGGCGGGGGGGGTCATACGAGCAGTACTTC	CASSQGIRRGGSYEQYF
NA	TRBV29-1	TRBJ2-2	many	TGCAGCGTTGAGACGGGGTACACCGGGGAGCTGTTTTTT	CSVETGYTGELFF
NA	TRBV19	TRBJ2-3	NA	TGTGCCAGTAGTTGGTCGGACACCCAGGCAGATACGCAGTATTTT	CASSWSDTQADTQYF
NA	TRBV20-1	TRBJ1-5	NA	TGCAGTGCGACTCAGGGGAGCAATCAGCCCCAGCATTTT	CSATQGSNQPQHF
NA	TRBV12-3/TRBV12-4	TRBJ2-1	few	TGTGCCAGCAGTTTGTCTCAGGATGGCGAGCAGTTCTTC	CASSLSQDGEQFF
NA	TRBV7-2	TRBJ2-5	few	TGTGCCAGCAGCCCCAGCCGGGACATCGCTTTGGGGACCCAGTACTTC	CASSPSRDIALGTQYF
NA	TRBV20-1	TRBJ1-2	few	TGCAGTGCGAGCCCCGGGACATTGAACTATGGCTACACCTTC	CSASPGTLNYGYTF
NA	TRBV6-5	TRBJ2-3	few	TGTGCCAGCAGTTACTATGGGGGTGCAGATACGCAGTATTTT	CASSYYGGADTQYF
TRBD2	TRBV5-1	TRBJ2-3	NA	TGCACCAGCAGCTTGGAACCCGCGGGGGGCACAGATACGCAGTATTTT	CTSSLEPAGGTDTQYF
TRBD1	TRBV2	TRBJ2-4	NA	TGTGCCAGCAGTCGGACAGGGGAGAGCATTCAGTACTTC	CASSRTGESIQYF
NA	TRBV12-3/TRBV12-4	TRBJ2-4	NA	TGTGCCAGCCTGTCAGGCCGCTTTAACAAAAACATTCAGTACTTC	CASLSGRFNKNIQYF
NA	TRBV7-9	TRBJ1-2	NA	TGTGCCAGCAGCTTAGGCGGGAACTCTATTGGCTACACCTTC	CASSLGGNSIGYTF
NA	TRBV7-2	TRBJ2-7	NA	TGTGCCAGCAGCAGCCGACAGACGAGCTCCTACGAGCAGTACTTC	CASSSRQTSSYEQYF
NA	TRBV10-3	TRBJ1-3	NA	TGTGCCATCAGTACAGGAGGAAACACCATATATTTT	CAISTGGNTIYF
TRBD1	TRBV28	TRBJ2-4	few	TGTGCCAGCAGTTTATCGGGGACAGGGGGCAAAAACATTCAGTACTTC	CASSLSGTGGKNIQYF
NA	TRBV7-9	TRBJ2-1	few	TGTGCCAGCAGCTTAACAGGGTCGGGTGAGCAGTTCTTC	CASSLTGSGEQFF